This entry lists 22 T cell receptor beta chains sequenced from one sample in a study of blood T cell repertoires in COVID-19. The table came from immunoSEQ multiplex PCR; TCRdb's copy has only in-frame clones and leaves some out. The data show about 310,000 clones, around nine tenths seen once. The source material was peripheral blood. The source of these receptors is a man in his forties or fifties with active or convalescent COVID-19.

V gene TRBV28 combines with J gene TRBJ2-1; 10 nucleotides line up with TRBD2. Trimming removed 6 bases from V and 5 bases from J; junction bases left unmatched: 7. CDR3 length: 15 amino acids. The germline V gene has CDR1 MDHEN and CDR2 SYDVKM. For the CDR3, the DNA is TGTGCCAGCAGCTTAGGGACTAGCGTAAACAATGAGCAGTTCTTC. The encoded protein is CASSLGTSVNNEQFF.

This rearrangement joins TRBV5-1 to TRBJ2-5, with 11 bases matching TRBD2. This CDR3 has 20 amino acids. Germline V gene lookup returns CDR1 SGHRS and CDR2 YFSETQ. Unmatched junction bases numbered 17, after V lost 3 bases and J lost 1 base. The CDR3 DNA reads TGCGCCAGCAGCTCATCTCCAGGAACTAGCGGGAGTAGTTTCCAAGAGACCCAGTACTTC. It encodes CASSSSPGTSGSSFQETQYF.

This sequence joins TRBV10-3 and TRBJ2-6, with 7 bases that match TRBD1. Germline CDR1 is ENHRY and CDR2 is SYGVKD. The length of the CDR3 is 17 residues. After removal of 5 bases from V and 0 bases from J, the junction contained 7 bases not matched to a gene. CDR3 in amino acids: CAISTGDTSSGANVLTF. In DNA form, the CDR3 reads TGTGCCATCAGTACAGGGGACACAAGCTCTGGGGCCAACGTCCTGACTTTC.

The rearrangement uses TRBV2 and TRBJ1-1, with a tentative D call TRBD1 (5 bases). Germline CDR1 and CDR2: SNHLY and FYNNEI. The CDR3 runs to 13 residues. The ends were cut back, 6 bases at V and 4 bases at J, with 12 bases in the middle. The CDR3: CASRTSGGTEAFF. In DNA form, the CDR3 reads TGTGCCAGCAGAACCTCGGGGGGCACTGAAGCTTTCTTT.

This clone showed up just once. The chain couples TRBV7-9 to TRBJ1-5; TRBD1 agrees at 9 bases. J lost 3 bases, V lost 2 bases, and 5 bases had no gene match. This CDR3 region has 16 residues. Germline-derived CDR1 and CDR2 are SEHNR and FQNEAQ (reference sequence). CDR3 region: CASSLWGQGPNQPQHF. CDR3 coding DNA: TGTGCCAGCAGCTTATGGGGACAGGGTCCCAATCAGCCCCAGCATTTT.

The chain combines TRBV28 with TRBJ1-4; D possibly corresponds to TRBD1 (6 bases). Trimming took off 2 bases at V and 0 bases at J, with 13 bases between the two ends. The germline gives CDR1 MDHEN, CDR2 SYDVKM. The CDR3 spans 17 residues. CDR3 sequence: CASSLGYGGPTNEKLFF. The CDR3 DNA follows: TGTGCCAGCAGTTTAGGCTACGGGGGGCCAACTAATGAAAAACTGTTTTTT.

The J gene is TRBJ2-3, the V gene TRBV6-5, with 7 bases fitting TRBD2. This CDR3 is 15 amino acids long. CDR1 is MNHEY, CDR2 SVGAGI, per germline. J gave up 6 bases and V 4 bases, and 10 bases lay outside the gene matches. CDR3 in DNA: TGTGCCAGCAGTTTACGACTAGCAGCGTCGGATACGCAGTATTTT. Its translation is CASSLRLAASDTQYF.

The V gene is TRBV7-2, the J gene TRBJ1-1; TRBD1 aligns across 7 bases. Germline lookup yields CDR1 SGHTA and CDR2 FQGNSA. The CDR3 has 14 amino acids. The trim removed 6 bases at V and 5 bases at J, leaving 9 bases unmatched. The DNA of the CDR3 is TGTGCCAGCAGACCCTATACAGGGGAGACTGAAGCTTTCTTT. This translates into CASRPYTGETEAFF.

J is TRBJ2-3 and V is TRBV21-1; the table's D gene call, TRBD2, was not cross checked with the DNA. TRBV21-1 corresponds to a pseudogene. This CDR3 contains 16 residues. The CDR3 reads CASSPAALAGADTQYF. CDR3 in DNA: TGTGCCAGCAGCCCCGCGGCACTAGCGGGCGCAGATACGCAGTATTTT.

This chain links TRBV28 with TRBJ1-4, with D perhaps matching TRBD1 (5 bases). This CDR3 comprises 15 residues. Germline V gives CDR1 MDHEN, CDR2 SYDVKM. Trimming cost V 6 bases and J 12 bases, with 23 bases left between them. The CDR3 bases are TGTGCCAGCAGCCTACCAGGAACGTCCGGGACTGAACTGTTTTTT. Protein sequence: CASSLPGTSGTELFF.

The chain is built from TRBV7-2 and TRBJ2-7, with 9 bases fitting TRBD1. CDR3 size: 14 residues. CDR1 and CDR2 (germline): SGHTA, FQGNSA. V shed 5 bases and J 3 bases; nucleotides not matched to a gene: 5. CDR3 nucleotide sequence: TGTGCCAGCAGCAAACAGGGGGCTGGCTACGAGCAGTACTTC. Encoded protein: CASSKQGAGYEQYF.

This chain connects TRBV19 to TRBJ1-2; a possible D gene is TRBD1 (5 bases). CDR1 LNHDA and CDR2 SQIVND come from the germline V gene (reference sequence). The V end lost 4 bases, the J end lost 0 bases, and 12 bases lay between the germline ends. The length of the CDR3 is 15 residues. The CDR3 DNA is TGTGCCAGTAGTACCGACAGATTAACTAACTATGGCTACACCTTC. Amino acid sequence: CASSTDRLTNYGYTF.

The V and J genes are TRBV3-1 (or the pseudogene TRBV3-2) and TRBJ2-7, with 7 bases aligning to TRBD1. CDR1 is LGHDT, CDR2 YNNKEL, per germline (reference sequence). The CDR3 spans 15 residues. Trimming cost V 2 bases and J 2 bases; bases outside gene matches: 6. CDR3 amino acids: CASSQYATGTYEQYF. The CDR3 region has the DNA TGTGCCAGCAGCCAATACGCGACAGGGACCTACGAGCAGTACTTC.

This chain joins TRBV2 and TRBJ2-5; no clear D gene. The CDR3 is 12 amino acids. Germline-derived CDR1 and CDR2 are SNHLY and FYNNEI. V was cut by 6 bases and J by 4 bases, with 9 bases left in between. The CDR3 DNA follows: TGTGCCAGCAGGGCGGCAAGAGAGACCCAGTACTTC. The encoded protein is CASRAARETQYF.

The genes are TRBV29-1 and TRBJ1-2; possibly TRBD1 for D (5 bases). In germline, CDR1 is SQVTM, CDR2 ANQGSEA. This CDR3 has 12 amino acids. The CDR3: CVLGGRDYGYTF. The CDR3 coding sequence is TGCGTACTCGGGGGAAGGGACTATGGCTACACCTTC. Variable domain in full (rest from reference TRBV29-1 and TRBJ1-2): SAVISQKPSRDICQRGTSLTIQCQVDSQVTMMFWYRQQPGQSLTLIATANQGSEATYESGFVIDKFPISRPNLTFSTLTVSNMSPEDSSIYLCVLGGRDYGYTFGSGTRLTVV.

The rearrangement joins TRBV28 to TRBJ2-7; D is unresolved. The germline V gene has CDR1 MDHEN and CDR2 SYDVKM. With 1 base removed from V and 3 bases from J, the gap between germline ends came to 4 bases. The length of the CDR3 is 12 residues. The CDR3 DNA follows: TGTGCCAGCAGTTTATACGGCTACGAGCAGTACTTC. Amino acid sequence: CASSLYGYEQYF.

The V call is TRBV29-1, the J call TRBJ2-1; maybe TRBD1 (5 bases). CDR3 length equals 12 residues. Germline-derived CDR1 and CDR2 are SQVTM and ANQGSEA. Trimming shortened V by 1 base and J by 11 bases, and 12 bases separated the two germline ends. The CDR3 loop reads CSVEGGDSKQFF. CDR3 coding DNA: TGCAGCGTTGAAGGTGGAGACAGCAAGCAGTTCTTC.

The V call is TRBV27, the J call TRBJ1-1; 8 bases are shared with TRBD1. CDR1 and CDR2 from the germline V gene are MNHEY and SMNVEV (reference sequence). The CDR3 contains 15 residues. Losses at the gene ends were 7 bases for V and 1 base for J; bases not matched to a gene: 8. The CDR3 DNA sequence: TGTGCCAGCATTAGTACCGGGACAGGGAACACTGAAGCTTTCTTT. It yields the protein CASISTGTGNTEAFF.

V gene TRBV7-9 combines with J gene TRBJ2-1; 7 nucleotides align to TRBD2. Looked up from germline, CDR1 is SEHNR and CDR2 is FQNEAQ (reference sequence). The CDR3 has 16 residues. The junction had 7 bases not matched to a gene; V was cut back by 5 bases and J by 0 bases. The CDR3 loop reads CASSARLASSYNEQFF. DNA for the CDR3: TGTGCCAGCAGCGCCAGACTAGCCAGCTCCTACAATGAGCAGTTCTTC.

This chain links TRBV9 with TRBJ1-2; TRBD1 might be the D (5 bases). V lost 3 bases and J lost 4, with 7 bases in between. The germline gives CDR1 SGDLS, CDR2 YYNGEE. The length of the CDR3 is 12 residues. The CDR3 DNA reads TGTGCCAGCAGCGCCGACAGCTATGGCTACACCTTC. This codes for CASSADSYGYTF.

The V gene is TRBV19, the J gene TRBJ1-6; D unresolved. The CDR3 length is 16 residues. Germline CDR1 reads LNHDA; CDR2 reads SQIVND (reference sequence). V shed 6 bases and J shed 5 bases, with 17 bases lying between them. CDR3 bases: TGTGCCAGTAGCCGAGGCTCCAATTATCATAATTCACCCCTCCACTTT. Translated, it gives CASSRGSNYHNSPLHF.

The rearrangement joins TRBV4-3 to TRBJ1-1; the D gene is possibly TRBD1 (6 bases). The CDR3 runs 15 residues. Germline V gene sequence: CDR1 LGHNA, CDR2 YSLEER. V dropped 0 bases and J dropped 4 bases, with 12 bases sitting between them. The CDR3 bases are TGCGCCAGCAGCCAAGAACGGCGGGGGCTCACTGAAGCTTTCTTT. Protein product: CASSQERRGLTEAFF.